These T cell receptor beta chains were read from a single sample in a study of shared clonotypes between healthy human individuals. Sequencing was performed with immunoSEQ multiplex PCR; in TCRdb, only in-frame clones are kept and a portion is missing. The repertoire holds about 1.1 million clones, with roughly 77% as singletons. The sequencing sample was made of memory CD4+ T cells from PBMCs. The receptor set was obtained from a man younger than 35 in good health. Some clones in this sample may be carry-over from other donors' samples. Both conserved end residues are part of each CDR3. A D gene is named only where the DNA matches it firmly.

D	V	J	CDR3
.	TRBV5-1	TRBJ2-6	CASSFGTARGANVLTF
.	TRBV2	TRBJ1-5	CASSTDSRGNQPQHF
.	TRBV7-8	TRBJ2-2	CASSLEAGAGELFF
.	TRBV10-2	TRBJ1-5	CASSEGWINQPQHF
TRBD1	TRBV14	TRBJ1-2	CASSQDFTGGNYGYTF
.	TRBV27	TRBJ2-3	CASSLSPLSDTQYF
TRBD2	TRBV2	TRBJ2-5	CASSSTSGKETQYF
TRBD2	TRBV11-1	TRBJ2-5	CASSFTTGLAGMQETQYF
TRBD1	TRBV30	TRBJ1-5	CAWTEHRGQPQHF
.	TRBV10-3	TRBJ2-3	CAISDQTTDTQYF
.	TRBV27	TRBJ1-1	CASSSITLGVDTEAFF
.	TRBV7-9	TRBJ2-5	CASSEATGRRETQYF
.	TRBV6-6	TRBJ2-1	CASSYQSRSYNEQFF
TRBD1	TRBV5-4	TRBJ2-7	CASSLGTGAYEQYF
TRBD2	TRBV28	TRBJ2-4	CACQGLAGAPGGNIQYF
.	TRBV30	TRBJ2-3	CAWGGPRETDTQYF
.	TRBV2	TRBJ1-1	CASSEWGLLNTEAFF
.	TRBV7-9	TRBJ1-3	CASSLRTGNTIYF
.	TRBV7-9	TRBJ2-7	CASSLSGDRAEQYF
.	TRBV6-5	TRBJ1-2	CASSYSPVTPAGYTF
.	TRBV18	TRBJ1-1	CASSPGTENEAFF
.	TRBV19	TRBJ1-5	CASSIEGGYINQPQHF
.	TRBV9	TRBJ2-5	CASSVGGWETQYF
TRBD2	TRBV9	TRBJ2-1	CASSVSSGRGNEQFF
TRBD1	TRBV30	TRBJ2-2	CAWSMTTGRPGKLFF
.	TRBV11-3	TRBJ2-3	CASSLGSNTDTQYF
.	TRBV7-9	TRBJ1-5	CASSLGGANQPQHF
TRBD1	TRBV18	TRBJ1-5	CASSPGTGGSQPQHF
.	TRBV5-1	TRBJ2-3	CASSLLGAAGDTQYF
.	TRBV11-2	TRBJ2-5	CASSSQSSGYQETQYF
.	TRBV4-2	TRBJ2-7	CASSQVRGGSYEQYF
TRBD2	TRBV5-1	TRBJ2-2	CASSLSPSGTDTGELFF
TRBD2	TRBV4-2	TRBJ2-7	CASSHGLADNYEQYF
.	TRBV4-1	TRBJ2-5	CASSQSLLAGGFGETQYF
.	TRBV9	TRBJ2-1	CASGRGGEQFF
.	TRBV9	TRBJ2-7	CASSVEAGSYEQYF
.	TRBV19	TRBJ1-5	CASSLTGRNQPQHF
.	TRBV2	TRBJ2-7	CASSVKYEQYF
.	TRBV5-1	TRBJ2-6	CASSSGASGANVLTF
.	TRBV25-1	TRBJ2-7	CASSDYSYSYEQYF